What follows describes a single TCR beta chain. This entry is derived from a study of T-cell reconstitution after alpha-beta-depleted transplantation in children. Unique molecular identifiers were used to barcode this TCRbeta library. TCRdb reprocessed the PCR reads with MiXCR, giving one entry per CDR3 protein. The table lists approximately 400,000 distinct CDR3 sequences, roughly a tenth of them singletons. V was trimmed by 2 bases and J by 0 bases, leaving 8 bases between them. The CDR3 contains 14 residues. CDR1 is DFQATT, CDR2 SNEGSKA, per germline (reference sequence). Source: PBMCs from the stem cell graft donor, taken from the stem cell graft. This rearrangement joins TRBV20-1 to TRBJ2-4, with D unresolved. The receptor was derived from a human donor who donated a stem cell graft to a child with acute myeloid leukemia. The CDR3 DNA reads as TGCAGTGCTAGAAAGGGTATAGCCAAAAACATTCAGTACTTC. Translating gives CSARKGIAKNIQYF.